This TCR beta chain stems from a study of lymphopenia after photon versus proton radiotherapy. Study-wide points: Only patients who died were analyzed for survival; proton advantage is unproven.

This clone was observed once. Its antigen is unknown. Germline-derived CDR1 and CDR2 are SQVTM and ANQGSEA. The CDR3 totals 13 residues. After removal of 2 bases from V and 9 bases from J, the junction contained 4 bases not matched to a gene. The method was immunoSEQ multiplex PCR; TCRdb's version includes in-frame clones alone and lacks a portion of them. Here the sample spans around 23,000 clones, about nine tenths being singletons. The V and J genes are TRBV29-1 and TRBJ2-1; 10 bases are shared with TRBD2. This sample comprised peripheral blood, obtained from a patient treated with photon-based radiotherapy. The clonotype originates from a middle-aged man with gastric cancer. CDR3 amino acids: CSVESLAGVEQFF. Written as DNA, the CDR3 is TGCAGCGTTGAATCCCTAGCGGGGGTTGAGCAGTTCTTC.